The clone carrying this T cell receptor beta chain was seen at least ten times. It was RNA transcripts that yielded the amplified TCR beta CDR3 regions. In the first-round RT-PCR of the TCR CDR3, the HTBI primer set was used. A single record per CDR3 protein comes from TCRdb applying MiXCR to the multiplex PCR reads. The data show about 550,000 distinct CDR3 sequences, about a fifth seen once. These data come from a study of T cells in Graves' hyperthyroidism and ophthalmopathy. Germline CDR1 reads SGHRS; CDR2 reads YFSETQ. V gave up 3 bases and J gave up 3 bases; unmatched junction bases: 4. CDR3 size: 14 residues.

This rearrangement joins TRBV5-1 to TRBJ1-2; 8 nucleotides align to TRBD1. This TCR derives from a man younger than 30 with Graves' hyperthyroidism. Sequenced material: blood. This CDR3 reads CASSSQTGDYGYTF. CDR3 in DNA: TGCGCCAGCAGCTCCCAGACAGGGGACTATGGCTACACCTTC.